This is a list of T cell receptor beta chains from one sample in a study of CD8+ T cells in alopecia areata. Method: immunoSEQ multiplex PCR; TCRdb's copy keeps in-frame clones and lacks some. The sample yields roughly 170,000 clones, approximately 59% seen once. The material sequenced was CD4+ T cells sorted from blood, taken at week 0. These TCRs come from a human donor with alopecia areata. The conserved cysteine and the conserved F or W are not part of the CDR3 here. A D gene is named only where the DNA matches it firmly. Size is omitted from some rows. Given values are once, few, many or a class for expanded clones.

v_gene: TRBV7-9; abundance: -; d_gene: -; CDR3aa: ASSFRPSEAF
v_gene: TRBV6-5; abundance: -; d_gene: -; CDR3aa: ASSYRGGYT
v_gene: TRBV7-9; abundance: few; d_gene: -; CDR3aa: ASSSTRNTEAF
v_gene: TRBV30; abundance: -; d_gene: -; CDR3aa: AWSQKAPSTDTQY
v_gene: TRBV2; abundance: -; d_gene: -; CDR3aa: ASNEGRGYGASPLH
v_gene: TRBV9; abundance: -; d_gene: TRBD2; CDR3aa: ASSVGPAGGREEQY
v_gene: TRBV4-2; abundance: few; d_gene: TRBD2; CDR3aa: ASSPSAGGYNEQF
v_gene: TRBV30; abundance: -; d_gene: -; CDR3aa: AWRGPPDQETQY
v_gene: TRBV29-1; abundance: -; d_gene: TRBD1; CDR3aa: SGITGGTEAF
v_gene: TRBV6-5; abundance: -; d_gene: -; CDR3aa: ASSYDSGGNQPQH
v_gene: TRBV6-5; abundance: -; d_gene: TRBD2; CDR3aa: ASSLGLAGSDTQY
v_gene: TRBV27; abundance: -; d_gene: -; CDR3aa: ASSLKAGLNQPQH
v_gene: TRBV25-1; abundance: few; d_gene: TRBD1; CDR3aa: ASAGQGADTQY
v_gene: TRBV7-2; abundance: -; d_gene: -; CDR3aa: ASSLVTDTEAF
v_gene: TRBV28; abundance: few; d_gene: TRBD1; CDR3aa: ASSPGQVSYNEQF
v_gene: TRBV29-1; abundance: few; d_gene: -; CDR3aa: SVGDGMNTEAF
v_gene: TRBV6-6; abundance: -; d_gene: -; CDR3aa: ASQPRATYEQY